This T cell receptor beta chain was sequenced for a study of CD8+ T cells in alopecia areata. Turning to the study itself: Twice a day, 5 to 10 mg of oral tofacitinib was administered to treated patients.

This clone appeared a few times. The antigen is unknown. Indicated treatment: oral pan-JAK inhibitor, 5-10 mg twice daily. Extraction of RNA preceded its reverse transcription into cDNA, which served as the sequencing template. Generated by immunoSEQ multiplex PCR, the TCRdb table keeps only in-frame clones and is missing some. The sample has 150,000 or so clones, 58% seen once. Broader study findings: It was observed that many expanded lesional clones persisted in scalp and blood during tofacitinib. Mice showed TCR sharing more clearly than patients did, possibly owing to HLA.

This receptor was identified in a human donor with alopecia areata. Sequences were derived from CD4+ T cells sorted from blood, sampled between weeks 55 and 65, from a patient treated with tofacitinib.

CDR3 sequence reads: CASSRIKGYTF. The DNA for the CDR3 is TGTGCCAGCAGTCGGATCAAGGGCTACACCTTC. V is TRBV5-6 and J is TRBJ1-2; D not certain. The germline CDR1 and CDR2 sequences are SGHDT and YYEEEE. Trimming stripped 5 bases from V and 8 bases from J, with 10 bases between. This CDR3 comprises 11 residues.